The sequence of this T cell receptor beta chain was determined in a study of CD8 T cells in Susac syndrome. Regarding the study as a whole: TCR sequencing and HLA analysis covered a relatively small number of individuals.

In the case of this clonotype: As yet, its antigen is unknown.

Germline V lookup: CDR1 MGHRA, CDR2 YSYEKL. Between the trimmed V and J ends, which lost 1 base and 4 bases, there was a span of 6 bases. This CDR3 spans 13 amino acids. With random hexamers, roughly 0.45 to 1 ug RNA was reverse transcribed. Amplification of the TCR beta CDR3 was carried out by immunoSEQ multiplex PCR, which spanned a total of 54 Vbeta and 13 Jbeta segments. MiXCR was run by TCRdb on the immunoSEQ multiplex PCR reads, yielding one entry per CDR3 protein. The sample holds approximately 70,000 distinct CDR3 sequences, over 90% seen once. The authors carried out high-throughput sequencing of TCR beta. They applied it to CD8+ and CD4+ T cells obtained from blood. Controls were healthy donors (matched for age and sex).

The TCR was taken from a human donor in good health. The rearrangement uses TRBV4-1 and TRBJ2-3; TRBD2 is a possible D gene (5 bases). The sequencing sample was made of CD8+ T cells from PBMCs. CDR3 amino acids: CASSQVGADTQYF. As DNA, the CDR3 is TGCGCCAGCAGCCAAGTCGGGGCAGATACGCAGTATTTT.